The 20 T cell receptor beta chains given below trace back to one sample, sequenced in a study of T-cell reconstitution after alpha-beta-depleted transplantation in children. Unique molecular identifiers tagged the TCRbeta library. TCRdb re-called the PCR reads through MiXCR, storing one row per CDR3 protein. This sample carries about 980,000 distinct CDR3 sequences, about 29% of them seen once, and the ten largest clones take around 30%. This material consisted of PBMCs, mostly from graft donor cells, taken 360 days after TCRalphabeta/CD19-depleted stem cell transplant. The receptors shown here come from a boy younger than two who had a stem cell transplant for SCID, so the T cells may come from the graft donor.

This clonotype has just a few counts. The V and J genes are TRBV20-1 and TRBJ1-1, with D possibly TRBD1 on 5 matching bases. V was shortened by 6 bases and J by 0 bases, with 14 bases between the two germline ends. The CDR3 runs to 14 residues. The germline V gene has CDR1 DFQATT and CDR2 SNEGSKA (reference sequence). The CDR3 loop reads CSARRAGMNTEAFF. DNA of the CDR3: TGCAGTGCCCGGAGGGCAGGGATGAACACTGAAGCTTTCTTT.

The chain has TRBV3-1 and TRBJ2-2; 9 bases are a match to TRBD1. Unmatched junction bases numbered 5, after V lost 5 bases and J lost 1 base. This CDR3 contains 16 residues. Per germline, CDR1 LGHDT and CDR2 YNNKEL (reference sequence). Written as DNA, the CDR3 is TGTGCCAGCAGCGCAAACAGGGGGCGGAACACCGGGGAGCTGTTTTTT. It is translated as CASSANRGRNTGELFF.

This clonotype has only a few counts. The chain joins TRBV5-1 to TRBJ1-1; tentative D call: TRBD1 (5 bases). V gave up 5 bases and J gave up 3 bases, with 14 bases separating them. Germline V CDR1 and CDR2: SGHRS, YFSETQ. This CDR3 comprises 14 residues. CDR3 loop: CASRKGRLYTEAFF. Written as DNA, the CDR3 is TGCGCCAGCAGAAAGGGGAGACTGTACACTGAAGCTTTCTTT.

This chain links TRBV12-3 or TRBV12-4 with TRBJ1-2, with a possible D match to TRBD1 (6 bases). V shed 8 bases and J shed 2 bases, with 15 bases lying between them. CDR3 length equals 14 residues. This CDR3 reads CASVRAGANYGYTF. DNA of the CDR3: TGTGCCAGCGTGAGGGCAGGGGCCAACTATGGCTACACCTTC.

This clonotype was counted only a few times. This rearrangement joins TRBV4-3 to TRBJ2-1; D is possibly TRBD1 or TRBD2 (6 bases each). The germline V gene encodes CDR1 LGHNA and CDR2 YSLEER. Trimming shortened V by 0 bases and J by 4 bases, and 13 bases separated the two germline ends. This CDR3 region has 16 residues. The CDR3 protein is CASSQDYGGVYNEQFF. The CDR3 DNA is TGCGCCAGCAGCCAAGATTACGGGGGCGTTTACAATGAGCAGTTCTTC.

The rearrangement links TRBV5-1 to TRBJ2-7; 7 nucleotides line up with TRBD1. Germline-derived CDR1 and CDR2 are SGHRS and YFSETQ. Trimming cost V 0 bases and J 7 bases; bases outside gene matches: 10. This CDR3 is built from 15 residues. CDR3: CASSLAGRGLEEQYF. CDR3 in DNA: TGCGCCAGCAGCTTGGCCGGTAGGGGGCTAGAAGAGCAGTACTTC.

This clonotype appeared a few times. The rearrangement links TRBV9 to TRBJ2-1, with TRBD2 as a possible D gene (5 bases). V gave up 1 base and J gave up 11 bases, with 13 bases separating them. The germline gives CDR1 SGDLS, CDR2 YYNGEE. CDR3 length equals 13 residues. The CDR3 sequence is CASSVSREEKQFF. The CDR3 bases are TGTGCCAGCAGCGTAAGCCGGGAAGAGAAGCAGTTCTTC.

This clonotype has only a few counts. This chain connects TRBV28 to TRBJ2-5; 12 bases map to TRBD2. CDR1 is MDHEN, CDR2 SYDVKM, per germline. The CDR3 length is 20 residues. V was pared by 6 bases and J by 7 bases, with 24 bases of the junction left unmatched. The CDR3 sequence: CASRAWAPVLAGGHAVTQYF. The CDR3 coding sequence is TGTGCCAGCAGAGCTTGGGCCCCGGTACTAGCGGGGGGCCACGCTGTGACCCAGTACTTC.

CDR3 region: CASNLDRKGSTDTQYF. The CDR3 DNA reads TGCGCCAGCAATTTGGACAGGAAGGGAAGCACAGATACGCAGTATTTT. This chain joins TRBV5-1 and TRBJ2-3; 7 bases fit TRBD1. The germline V gene has CDR1 SGHRS and CDR2 YFSETQ. With 6 bases clipped from V and 0 bases from J, the junction kept 10 bases outside the gene matches. CDR3 size: 16 residues.

This clonotype was seen more than once but under ten times. The CDR3 DNA is TGCGCCAGCAGCTTGGAGGACAGGGCTGGGGGGGTGAACACTGAAGCTTTCTTT. Protein product: CASSLEDRAGGVNTEAFF. The rearrangement joins TRBV5-1 to TRBJ1-1; 8 nucleotides agree with TRBD1. The J segment lost 0 bases and the V segment lost 0 bases, leaving 10 bases of the junction unmatched. The CDR3 length is 18 residues. Per the germline V gene, CDR1 is SGHRS and CDR2 is YFSETQ.

The V and J genes are TRBV6-2 or TRBV6-3 and TRBJ2-1, with a weak D call TRBD1 (5 bases). Deletions cut 8 bases from V and 10 bases from J, with 15 bases between. Germline values: CDR1 MNHEY, CDR2 SVGEGT. CDR3 length: 12 residues. This chain's CDR3 is CASAPDRPEQFF. DNA for the CDR3: TGTGCCAGCGCCCCTGACAGACCCGAGCAGTTCTTC.

The chain is built from TRBV15 and TRBJ2-5, with D uncertain. Germline CDR1 LNHNV, CDR2 YYDKDF (reference sequence). Trimming left V 2 bases short and J 5 bases short, with 12 bases between. The CDR3 totals 14 residues. The CDR3 is CATSRLGRSETQYF. The CDR3 nucleotides are TGTGCCACCAGCAGACTAGGTAGATCCGAGACCCAGTACTTC.

In the case of this clonotype: A read error may explain this, as a much larger clone is one base away. CDR3 nucleotides: TGTGCCAGCAGTTACCAGGCAGGGTCCTACGAGCAGTACTTC. Translating it yields CASSYQAGSYEQYF. The chain uses TRBV6-5 and TRBJ2-7; D is perhaps TRBD1 (5 bases). This CDR3 has 14 residues. The germline V and J ends were trimmed by 2 bases and 1 base, with 9 bases remaining between them. Germline CDR1 and CDR2: MNHEY and SVGAGI.

The genes are TRBV25-1 and TRBJ1-4, with D perhaps TRBD1 (5 bases). CDR3 length: 15 amino acids. The V gene's germline CDR1 is MGHDK and CDR2 SYGVNS. The V end was cut by 11 bases, the J end by 0 bases, with 16 bases between. The DNA of the CDR3 is TGTGCCGGGGCCACGCGATTTGCAACTAATGAAAAACTGTTTTTT. Residues: CAGATRFATNEKLFF.

CDR3 protein: CASSLHGTSGGYNEQFF. CDR3 DNA: TGTGCCAGCAGCTTACATGGGACTAGCGGGGGGTACAATGAGCAGTTCTTC. The V call is TRBV7-3, the J call TRBJ2-1; TRBD2 aligns across 15 bases. Germline CDR1 SGHTA, CDR2 FQGTGA. V lost 2 bases to trimming and J lost 4 bases; unmatched junction nucleotides: 3. The CDR3 covers 17 residues.

This clonotype came up a few times. This chain links TRBV6-1 with TRBJ2-5; TRBD1 agrees at 9 bases. Trimming removed 5 bases from V and 5 bases from J; junction bases left unmatched: 9. In germline, CDR1 is MNHNS, CDR2 SASEGT. The CDR3 sequence is 15 residues long. As DNA, the CDR3 is TGTGCCAGCAGTACGCAAGGGACAGGGAGGGAGACCCAGTACTTC. Amino acids: CASSTQGTGRETQYF.

The genes are TRBV15 and TRBJ1-2; D unclear. V was cut by 5 bases and J by 5 bases, with 12 bases left in between. The CDR3 extends over 13 amino acids. Per germline, CDR1 LNHNV and CDR2 YYDKDF (reference sequence). In DNA form, the CDR3 reads TGTGCCACCAGCGGAGGGAGGGAATATGGCTACACCTTC. This sequence encodes CATSGGREYGYTF.

This clonotype was observed a few times. The V and J genes are TRBV15 and TRBJ2-3, with 8 positions matching TRBD1. With 5 bases clipped from V and 3 bases from J, the junction kept 4 bases outside the gene matches. This CDR3 contains 14 residues. The germline V gene has CDR1 LNHNV and CDR2 YYDKDF (reference sequence). CDR3 protein: CATSGQGVTDTQYF. CDR3 coding DNA: TGTGCCACCAGCGGACAGGGCGTGACAGATACGCAGTATTTT.

J is TRBJ2-1 and V is TRBV29-1; 10 bases map to TRBD1. This CDR3 has 15 amino acids. With 4 bases clipped from V and 2 bases from J, the junction kept 5 bases outside the gene matches. CDR1 is SQVTM, CDR2 ANQGSEA, per germline. In DNA, the CDR3 is TGCAGCGTTGGGAAGGGGACAGGGGCCTACAATGAGCAGTTCTTC. Its translation is CSVGKGTGAYNEQFF.

The CDR3 here is CASSPMTSGVADTQYF. CDR3 in DNA: TGTGCCAGCTCACCGATGACTAGCGGGGTGGCAGATACGCAGTATTTT. This chain uses TRBV18 with TRBJ2-3, with 11 bases identical to TRBD2. Germline CDR1 is KGHSH and CDR2 is LQKENI. V lost 3 bases and J lost 4; bases outside the gene matches: 6. This CDR3 spans 16 amino acids.